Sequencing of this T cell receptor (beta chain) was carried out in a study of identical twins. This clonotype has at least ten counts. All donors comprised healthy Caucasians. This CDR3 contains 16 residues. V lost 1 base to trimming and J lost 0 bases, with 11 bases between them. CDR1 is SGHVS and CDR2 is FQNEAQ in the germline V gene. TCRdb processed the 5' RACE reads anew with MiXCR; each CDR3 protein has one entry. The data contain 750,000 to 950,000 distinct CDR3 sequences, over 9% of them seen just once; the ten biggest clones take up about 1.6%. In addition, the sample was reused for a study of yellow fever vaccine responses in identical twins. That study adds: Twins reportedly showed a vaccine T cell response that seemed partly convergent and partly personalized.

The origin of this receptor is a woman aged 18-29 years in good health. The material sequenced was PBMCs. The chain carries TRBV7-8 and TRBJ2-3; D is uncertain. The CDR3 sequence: CASSLGGPSSTDTQYF. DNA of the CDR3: TGTGCCAGCAGCTTAGGAGGCCCGTCCAGCACAGATACGCAGTATTTT.